This T cell receptor beta chain was captured by sequencing in a study of HIV-infected patients and healthy controls. Antiretroviral therapy had run roughly three months, about 14 weeks, before follow-up blood collection. No cell fractionation was done, so the repertoire covers all unsorted peripheral blood T cells. RNA came from about 2.5 ml of peripheral blood. Only a few counts were recorded for this clonotype. 500 ng RNA was reverse transcribed with alpha and beta constant-region primers. Each of the alpha and beta chains got its own library through chain-specific third strand synthesis with indices. From the 5' RACE reads, TCRdb called clonotypes with MiXCR, one entry per CDR3 protein. The sample shows about 10,000 distinct CDR3 sequences, around 5.4% of them seen only once. This sequence originates from an adult with HIV infection. The donor label of this sample is uncertain. Sequenced here: blood, sampled during antiretroviral therapy.

The CDR3 reads CASSYSIGGREADTQYF. The CDR3, as DNA: TGTGCCAGCAGTTACTCGATAGGCGGGAGGGAAGCAGATACGCAGTATTTT. V usage is TRBV6-5 and J usage is TRBJ2-3, with 9 bases aligning to TRBD2. V lost 0 bases and J lost 4; bases outside the gene matches: 8. Per germline, CDR1 MNHEY and CDR2 SVGAGI. CDR3 length: 17 residues.